This T cell receptor beta chain is drawn from a study of T cell repertoires in cytomegalovirus infection. Looking at the study overall: HLA-B-restricted CMV epitopes that are well studied were used alongside recently identified HLA-C-restricted ones. CMV infection together with matching HLA type was indicated by public TCR beta signatures.

This clonotype has just a few counts. Its matching antigen is unknown. The study's findings and limits: HLA-C-restricted CMV clonotypes gave the most frequent clonotype in two of eight donors. Adding up the frequency of public TCR beta families identified people who carried CMV plus the relevant HLA.

CDR3 length: 16 amino acids. Germline values: CDR1 MNHEY, CDR2 SVGEGT. Trimming took 5 bases from V and 0 from J; bases not matched to a gene: 6. One entry per CDR3 protein, called by TCRdb with MiXCR from the reads. The data hold about a million distinct CDR3 sequences, with about a third observed a single time. The clonotype comes from a human donor in good health (CMV status not recorded). Some clones in this sample may be carry-over from other donors' samples. The chain links TRBV6-2 or TRBV6-3 to TRBJ2-4; 8 bases line up with TRBD1. The source material was cultured CD8+ T cells from PBMCs, sampled from culture after CMV antigen stimulation. CDR3 in DNA: TGTGCCAGCAGTGAAGCGGACAGGGAAGCCAAAAACATTCAGTACTTC. It is translated as CASSEADREAKNIQYF.